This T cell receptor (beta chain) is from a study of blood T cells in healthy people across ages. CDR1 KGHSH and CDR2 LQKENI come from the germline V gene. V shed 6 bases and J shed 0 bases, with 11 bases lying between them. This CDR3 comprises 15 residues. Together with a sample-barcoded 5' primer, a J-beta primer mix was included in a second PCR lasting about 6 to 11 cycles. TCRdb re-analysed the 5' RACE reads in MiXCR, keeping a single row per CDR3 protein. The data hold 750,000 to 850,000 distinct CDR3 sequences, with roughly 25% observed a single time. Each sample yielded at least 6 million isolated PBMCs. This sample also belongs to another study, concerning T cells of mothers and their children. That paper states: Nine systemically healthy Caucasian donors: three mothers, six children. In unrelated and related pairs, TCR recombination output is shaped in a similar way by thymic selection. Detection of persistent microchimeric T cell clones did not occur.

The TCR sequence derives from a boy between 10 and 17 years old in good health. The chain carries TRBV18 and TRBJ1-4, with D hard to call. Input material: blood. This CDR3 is CASSRPLPTNEKLFF. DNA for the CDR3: TGTGCCAGCTCGCGCCCGCTTCCAACTAATGAAAAACTGTTTTTT. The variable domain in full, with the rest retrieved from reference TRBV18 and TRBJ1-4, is NAGVMQNPRHLVRRRGQEARLRCSPMKGHSHVYWYRQLPEEGLKFMVYLQKENIIDESGMPKERFSAEFPKEGPSILRIQQVVRGDSAAYFCASSRPLPTNEKLFFGSGTQLSVL.